This TCR beta chain was captured by sequencing in a study of T cell repertoires in MIS-A myocarditis. The CDR3 covers 15 residues. CDR1 and CDR2 from the germline V gene are SGHNT and YYREEE (reference sequence). The V gene end was trimmed by 4 bases and the J gene end by 3 bases; junction bases not matched to a gene: 5. Here immunoSEQ multiplex PCR was the method, and the copy in TCRdb shows in-frame clones only, minus some. The table shows roughly 12,000 clones, with approximately 83% occurring only once. The rearrangement joins TRBV5-4 to TRBJ2-5; TRBD2 agrees at 11 bases. The receptor was isolated from a man between 18 and 35 years old with fulminant myocarditis from multisystem inflammatory syndrome in adults (MIS-A) after COVID-19. The sample was right ventricle heart tissue obtained at autopsy. The CDR3 bases are TGTGCCAGCAGCAAGAATAGCGGGAGGGAAGAGACCCAGTACTTC. Encoded protein: CASSKNSGREETQYF. Full variable domain (outside the CDR3, taken from reference TRBV5-4 and TRBJ2-5): ETGVTQSPTHLIKTRGQQVTLRCSSQSGHNTVSWYQQALGQGPQFIFQYYREEENGRGNFPPRFSGLQFPNYSSELNVNALELDDSALYLCASSKNSGREETQYFGPGTRLLVL.